This TCR beta chain was recovered during a study of blood T cell repertoires in COVID-19. About the research overall: Material from acute and convalescent COVID-19 was sourced from the United States, Italy and Spain. PBMCs, B-cell-depleted T cells, or T cells were the source of the cDNA or gDNA that made up the material.

This CDR3 spans 16 amino acids. The germline gives CDR1 LGHNA, CDR2 YNFKEQ. With V trimmed by 1 base and J by 1 base, 3 bases remained unmatched. Seattle's enrolled individuals joined amid active infection and were then monitored longitudinally. Per the original data handling: Amplification with reference gene primers provided the estimates of nucleated cell counts. Produced via immunoSEQ multiplex PCR; TCRdb's table is partial and in-frame only. D and trimming were read from the DNA, whereas the V and J calls and clone size are those reported in that table. The sample holds about 58,000 clones, over 75% seen once.

This chain connects TRBV4-2 to TRBJ2-2; the match to TRBD1 covers 7 bases. Material: peripheral blood. The receptor comes from a man in his sixties with COVID-19, enrolled during active disease. CDR3 amino acids: CASSQGTGGNTGELFF. The DNA of the CDR3 is TGTGCCAGCAGCCAAGGGACAGGCGGGAACACCGGGGAGCTGTTTTTT.